One and the same sample provided the 11 T cell receptor beta chains below, sequenced in a study of TIL therapy for anti-PD-1-resistant metastatic lung cancer. The libraries were made with immunoSEQ v3. TCRdb's copy holds only in-frame clones and misses some; the assay was immunoSEQ multiplex PCR. Among roughly 58,000 clones listed, over 75% were seen once. The time point was: pre-treatment sample, taken before nivolumab and TIL therapy. This specimen was blood, taken at baseline. The receptors originated from a person aged 25-85 years with non-small cell lung cancer.

CDR3 region: CATSIGQAYGYTF. The CDR3 DNA reads as TGTGCCACCAGCATAGGACAAGCTTATGGCTACACCTTC. The J gene is TRBJ1-2, the V gene TRBV15, with D possibly matching TRBD1 (5 bases). The CDR3 is 13 residues long. Germline V gene lookup returns CDR1 LNHNV and CDR2 YYDKDF (reference sequence). The V and J ends lost 4 bases and 5 bases respectively, with 11 bases between them.

This clone was recorded only once. The chain carries TRBV12-1 and TRBJ1-3. TRBV12-1 is annotated as a pseudogene. The CDR3 contains 11 residues. CDR3: CASRPGNTIYF. CDR3 DNA sequence: TGTGCCAGCAGACCCGGAAACACCATATATTTT.

As for this clone: Other DNA sequences in this sample translate to the same CDR3. The chain carries TRBV7-3 and TRBJ1-1, with a tentative D call TRBD1 (5 bases). Per germline, CDR1 SGHTA and CDR2 FQGTGA. Deletions cut 5 bases from V and 1 base from J, with 11 bases between. The CDR3 contains 14 residues. The CDR3: CASSLMGGNTEAFF. The CDR3, as DNA: TGTGCCAGCAGCCTAATGGGGGGGAACACTGAAGCTTTCTTT.

The V call is TRBV6-5, the J call TRBJ2-5; D is unresolved. The CDR3 runs 13 residues. Trimming took off 6 bases at V and 2 bases at J, with 10 bases between the two ends. Germline V lookup: CDR1 MNHEY, CDR2 SVGAGI. Here the CDR3 reads CASRRRLQETQYF. The CDR3 coding sequence is TGTGCCAGCAGGCGGCGGTTACAAGAGACCCAGTACTTC.

The chain recombines TRBV5-1 with TRBJ2-4; D is perhaps TRBD2 (5 bases). The germline V gene has CDR1 SGHRS and CDR2 YFSETQ. The CDR3 runs to 16 residues. V was pared by 4 bases and J by 0 bases, with 14 bases between. CDR3 residues: CASSPGVQLAKNIQYF. The CDR3 DNA reads as TGCGCCAGCAGCCCCGGGGTCCAACTAGCCAAAAACATTCAGTACTTC. The full variable domain, with the rest looked up from reference TRBV5-1 and TRBJ2-4, is KAGVTQTPRYLIKTRGQQVTLSCSPISGHRSVSWYQQTPGQGLQFLFEYFSETQRNKGNFPGRFSGRQFSNSRSEMNVSTLELGDSALYLCASSPGVQLAKNIQYFGAGTRLSVL.

This clone occurred once. J is TRBJ2-2 and V is TRBV19, with 11 bases lining up with TRBD2. CDR1 is LNHDA and CDR2 is SQIVND in the germline V gene (reference sequence). The CDR3 is made up of 16 amino acids. V shed 6 bases and J 0 bases; nucleotides not matched to a gene: 3. CDR3 in amino acids: CASRGTSGSNTGELFF. In DNA, the CDR3 is TGTGCCAGTAGGGGGACTAGCGGTTCGAACACCGGGGAGCTGTTTTTT.

V gene TRBV7-2 combines with J gene TRBJ2-3; D ambiguous. Trimming took off 4 bases at V and 2 bases at J, with 7 bases between the two ends. The CDR3 sequence is 13 residues long. Germline V lookup: CDR1 SGHTA, CDR2 FQGNSA. DNA of the CDR3: TGTGCCAGCAGCTCGTACATCACAGATACGCAGTATTTT. Amino acids: CASSSYITDTQYF.

The sample holds a few counts of this clone. The chain carries TRBV7-3 and TRBJ2-7; a possible D gene is TRBD1 (5 bases). The CDR3 length is 14 residues. The V end was cut by 5 bases, the J end by 0 bases, with 11 bases between. CDR1 SGHTA and CDR2 FQGTGA come from the germline V gene. CDR3 sequence (DNA): TGTGCCAGCAGCCCGACAGCGAGCTCCTACGAGCAGTACTTC. Its translation: CASSPTASSYEQYF.

The chain is built from TRBV5-3 and TRBJ2-7; D not resolved. TRBV5-3 falls under the ORF class, with uncertain function. The CDR3 is 13 amino acids. The V end was cut by 6 bases, the J end by 0 bases, with 10 bases between. The chain's CDR3 is CARTPSISYEQYF. The CDR3 DNA is TGTGCCAGAACCCCGAGCATCTCCTACGAGCAGTACTTC.

The chain has TRBV28 and TRBJ2-5, with 9 bases lining up with TRBD2. After removal of 5 bases from V and 1 base from J, the junction contained 5 bases not matched to a gene. Germline V gene data show CDR1 as MDHEN and CDR2 as SYDVKM. CDR3 size: 15 residues. The CDR3 nucleotides read TGTGCCAGCAGTCCCCGGGGACTAGCCCAAGAGACCCAGTACTTC. Translated, it gives CASSPRGLAQETQYF.

The chain carries TRBV7-2 and TRBJ2-7; D might be TRBD1 (6 bases). This CDR3 has 13 amino acids. V lost 5 bases and J lost 2, with 10 bases in between. The V gene's germline CDR1 is SGHTA and CDR2 FQGNSA. The CDR3 region has the DNA TGTGCCAGCAGCCACGGACAGCCCTACGAGCAGTACTTC. Its translation is CASSHGQPYEQYF. Supplemented by reference TRBV7-2 and TRBJ2-7, the full variable domain reads GAGVSQSPSNKVTEKGKDVELRCDPISGHTALYWYRQSLGQGLEFLIYFQGNSAPDKSGLPSDRFSAERTGGSVSTLTIQRTQQEDSAVYLCASSHGQPYEQYFGPGTRLTVT.